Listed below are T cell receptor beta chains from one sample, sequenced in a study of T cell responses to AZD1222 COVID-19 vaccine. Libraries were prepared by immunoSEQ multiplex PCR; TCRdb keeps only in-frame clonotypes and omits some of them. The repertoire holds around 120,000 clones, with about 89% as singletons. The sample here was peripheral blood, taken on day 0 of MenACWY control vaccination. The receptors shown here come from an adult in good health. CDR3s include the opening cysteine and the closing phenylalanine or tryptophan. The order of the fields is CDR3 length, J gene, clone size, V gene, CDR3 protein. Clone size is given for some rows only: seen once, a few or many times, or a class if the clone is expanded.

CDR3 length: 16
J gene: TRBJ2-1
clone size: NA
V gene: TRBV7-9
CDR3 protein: CASSSAGTSGPNEQFF

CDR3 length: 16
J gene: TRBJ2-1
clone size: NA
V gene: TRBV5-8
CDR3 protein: CASSFGRLSSYNEQFF

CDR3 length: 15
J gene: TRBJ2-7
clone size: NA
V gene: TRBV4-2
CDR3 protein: CASSQDNLAGSEQYF

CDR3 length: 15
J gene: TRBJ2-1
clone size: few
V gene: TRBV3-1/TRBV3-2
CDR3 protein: CASSLGQGDNNEQFF

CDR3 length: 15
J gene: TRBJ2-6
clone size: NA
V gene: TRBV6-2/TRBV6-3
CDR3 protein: CASSHGDSGANVLTF

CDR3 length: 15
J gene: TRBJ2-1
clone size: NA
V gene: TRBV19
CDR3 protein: CASGTGERSYNEQFF

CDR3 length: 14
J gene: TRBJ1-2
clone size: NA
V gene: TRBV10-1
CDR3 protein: CASSDTDRAAGYTF

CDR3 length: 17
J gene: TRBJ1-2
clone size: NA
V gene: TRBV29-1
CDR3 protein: CSVEDNLNREIGYGYTF

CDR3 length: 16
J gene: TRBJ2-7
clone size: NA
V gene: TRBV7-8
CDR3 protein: CASSSRGTKASYEQYF

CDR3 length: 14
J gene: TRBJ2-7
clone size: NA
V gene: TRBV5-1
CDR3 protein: CASSPGLDTYEQYF

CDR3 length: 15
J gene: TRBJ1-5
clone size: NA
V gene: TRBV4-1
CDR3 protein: CASSQAYQGNQPQHF

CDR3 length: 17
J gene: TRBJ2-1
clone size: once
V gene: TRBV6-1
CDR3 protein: CASSEAWGLAVNNEQFF

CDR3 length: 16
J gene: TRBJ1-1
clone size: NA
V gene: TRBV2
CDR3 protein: CASHTPRQQMNTEAFF

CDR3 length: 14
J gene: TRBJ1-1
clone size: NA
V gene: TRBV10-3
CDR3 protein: CAIREGYQGTEAFF

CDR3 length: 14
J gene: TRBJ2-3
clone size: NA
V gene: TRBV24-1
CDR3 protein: CATQTSGSTDTQYF

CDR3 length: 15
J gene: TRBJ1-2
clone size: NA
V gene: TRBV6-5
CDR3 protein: CASSYGDGQNYGYTF

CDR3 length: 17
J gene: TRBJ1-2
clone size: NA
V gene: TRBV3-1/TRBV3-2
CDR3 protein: CASSQASLQGPGYGYTF

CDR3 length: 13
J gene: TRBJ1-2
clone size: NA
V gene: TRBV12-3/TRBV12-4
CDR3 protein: CASSFGINYGYTF

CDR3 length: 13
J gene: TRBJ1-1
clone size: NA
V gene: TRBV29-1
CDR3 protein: CSVRQGSNTEAFF

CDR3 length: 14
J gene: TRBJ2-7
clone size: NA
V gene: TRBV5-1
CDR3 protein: CASSPGQSNHEQYF

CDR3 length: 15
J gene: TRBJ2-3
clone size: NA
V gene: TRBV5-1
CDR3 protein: CASSLASGSTDTQYF

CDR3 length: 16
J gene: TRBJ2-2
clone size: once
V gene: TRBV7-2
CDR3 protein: CASSSGGTQLTGELFF

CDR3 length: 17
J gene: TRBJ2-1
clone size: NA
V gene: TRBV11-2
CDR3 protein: CASSLDNTSWDYNEQFF

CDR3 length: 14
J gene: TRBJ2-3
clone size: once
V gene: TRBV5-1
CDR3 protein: CASSLLSATDTQYF

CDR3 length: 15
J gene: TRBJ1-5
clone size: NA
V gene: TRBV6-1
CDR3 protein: CASSEGTAGNQPQHF

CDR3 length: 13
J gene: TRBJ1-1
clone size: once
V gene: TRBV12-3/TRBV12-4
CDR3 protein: CASAEGMNTEAFF

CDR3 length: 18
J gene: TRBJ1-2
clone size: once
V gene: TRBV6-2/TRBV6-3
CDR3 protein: CASSAPLTGSGIHYGYTF

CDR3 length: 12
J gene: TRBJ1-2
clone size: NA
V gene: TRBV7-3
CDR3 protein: CASSLAPGGYTF

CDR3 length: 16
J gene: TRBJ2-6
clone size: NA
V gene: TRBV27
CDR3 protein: CASSLTGGAGANVLTF

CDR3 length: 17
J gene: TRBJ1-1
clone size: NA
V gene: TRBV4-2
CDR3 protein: CASSQELLEQGITEAFF

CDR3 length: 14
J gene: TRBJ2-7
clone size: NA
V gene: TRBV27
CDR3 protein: CASSVSREALEQYF

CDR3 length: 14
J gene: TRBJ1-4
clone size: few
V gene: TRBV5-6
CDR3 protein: CASSGDRESEKLFF

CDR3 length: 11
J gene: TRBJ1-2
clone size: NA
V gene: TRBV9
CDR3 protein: CASSAEGGYTF

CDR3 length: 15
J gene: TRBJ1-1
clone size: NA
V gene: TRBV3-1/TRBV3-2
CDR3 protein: CASSQTGGLNTEAFF

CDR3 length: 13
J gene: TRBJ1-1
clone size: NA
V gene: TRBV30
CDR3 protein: CAWRPNRDTEAFF

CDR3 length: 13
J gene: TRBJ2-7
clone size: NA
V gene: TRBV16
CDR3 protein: CASSPPFHYEQYF

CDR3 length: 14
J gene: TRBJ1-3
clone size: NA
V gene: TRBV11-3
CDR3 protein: CASSLDRDGNTIYF

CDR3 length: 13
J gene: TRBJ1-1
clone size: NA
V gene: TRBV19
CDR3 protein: CASSGTVNTEAFF

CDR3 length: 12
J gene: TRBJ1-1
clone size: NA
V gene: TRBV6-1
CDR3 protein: CASTLQRTEAFF

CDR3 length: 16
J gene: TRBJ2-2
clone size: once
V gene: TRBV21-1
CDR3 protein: CASSLGGFRNTGELFF

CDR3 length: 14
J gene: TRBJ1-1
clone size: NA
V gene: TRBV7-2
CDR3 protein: CASSFLGGDTEAFF

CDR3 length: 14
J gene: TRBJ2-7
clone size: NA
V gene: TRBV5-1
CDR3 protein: CASSFSGTPGEQYF

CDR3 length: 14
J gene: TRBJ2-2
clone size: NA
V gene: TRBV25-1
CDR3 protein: CASIGQSSTGELFF

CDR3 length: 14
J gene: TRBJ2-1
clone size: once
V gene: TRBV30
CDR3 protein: CAWSGARSMNEQFF

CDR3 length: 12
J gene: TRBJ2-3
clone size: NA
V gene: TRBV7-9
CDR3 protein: CASSFGYNTQYF

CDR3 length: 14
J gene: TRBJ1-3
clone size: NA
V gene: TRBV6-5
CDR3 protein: CASMEGRSGNTIYF

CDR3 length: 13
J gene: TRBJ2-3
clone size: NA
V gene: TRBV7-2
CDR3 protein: CASSLAGPDTQYF

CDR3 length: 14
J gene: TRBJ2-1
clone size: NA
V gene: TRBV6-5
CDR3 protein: CASSYLSSYNEQFF

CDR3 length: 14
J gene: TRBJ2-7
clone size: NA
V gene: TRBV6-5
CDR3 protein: CASSRAGGSYEQYF

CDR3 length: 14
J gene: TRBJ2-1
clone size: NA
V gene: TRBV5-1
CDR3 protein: CASSLGPSGGEQFF

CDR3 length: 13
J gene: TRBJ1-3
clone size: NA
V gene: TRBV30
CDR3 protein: CAWSVQGGNTIYF

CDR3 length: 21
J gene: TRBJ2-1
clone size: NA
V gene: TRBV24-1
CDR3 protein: CATSDPGLAGGKGYSYNEQFF

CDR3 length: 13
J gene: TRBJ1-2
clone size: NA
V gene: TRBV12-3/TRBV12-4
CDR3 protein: CASSYPANYGYTF

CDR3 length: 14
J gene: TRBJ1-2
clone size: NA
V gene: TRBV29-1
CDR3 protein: CSGGTGDINYGYTF

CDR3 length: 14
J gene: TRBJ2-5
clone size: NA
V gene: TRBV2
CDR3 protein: CASINRVPTETQYF